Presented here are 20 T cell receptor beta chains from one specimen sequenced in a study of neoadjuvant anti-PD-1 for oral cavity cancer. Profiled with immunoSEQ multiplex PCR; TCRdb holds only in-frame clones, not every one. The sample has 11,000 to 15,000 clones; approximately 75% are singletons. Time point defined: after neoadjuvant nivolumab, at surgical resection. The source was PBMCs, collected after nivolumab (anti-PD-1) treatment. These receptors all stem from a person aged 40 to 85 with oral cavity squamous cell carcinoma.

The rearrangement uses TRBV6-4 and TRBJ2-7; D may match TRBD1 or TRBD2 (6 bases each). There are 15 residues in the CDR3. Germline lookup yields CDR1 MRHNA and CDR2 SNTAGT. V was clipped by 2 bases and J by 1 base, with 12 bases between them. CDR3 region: CASSDKGDLSYEQYF. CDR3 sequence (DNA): TGTGCCAGCAGTGACAAGGGGGACTTGTCCTACGAGCAGTACTTC.

The CDR3 here is CASSEFRFNEKLFF. The CDR3 DNA sequence: TGTGCCAGCAGTGAATTCAGATTTAATGAAAAACTGTTTTTT. J is TRBJ1-4 and V is TRBV2; D gene ambiguous. V shed 2 bases and J shed 4 bases, with 8 bases lying between them. This CDR3 contains 14 residues. Germline CDR1 SNHLY, CDR2 FYNNEI. Filled out from reference TRBV2 and TRBJ1-4, the complete variable domain reads EPEVTQTPSHQVTQMGQEVILRCVPISNHLYFYWYRQILGQKVEFLVSFYNNEISEKSEIFDDQFSVERPDGSNFTLKIRSTKLEDSAMYFCASSEFRFNEKLFFGSGTQLSVL.

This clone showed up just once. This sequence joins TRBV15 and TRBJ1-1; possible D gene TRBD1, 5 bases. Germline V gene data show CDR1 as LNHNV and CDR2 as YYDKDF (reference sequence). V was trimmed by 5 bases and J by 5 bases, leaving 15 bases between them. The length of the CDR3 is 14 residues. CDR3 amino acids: CATSPRGWGTEAFF. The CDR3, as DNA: TGTGCCACCAGCCCTAGGGGCTGGGGAACTGAAGCTTTCTTT.

The CDR3 loop is CASNSGVGEQYF. CDR3 sequence (DNA): TGTGCCAGCAACTCAGGGGTAGGCGAGCAGTACTTC. This sequence joins TRBV7-6 and TRBJ2-7; possible D gene TRBD1, 6 bases. The germline V gene has CDR1 SGHVS and CDR2 FNYEAQ. CDR3 length equals 12 residues. V lost 7 bases and J 6 bases, leaving 13 bases between the germline ends. The variable domain in full, completed from reference TRBV7-6 and TRBJ2-7, reads GAGVSQSPRYKVTKRGQDVALRCDPISGHVSLYWYRQALGQGPEFLTYFNYEAQQDKSGLPNDRFSAERPEGSISTLTIQRTEQRDSAMYRCASNSGVGEQYFGPGTRLTVT.

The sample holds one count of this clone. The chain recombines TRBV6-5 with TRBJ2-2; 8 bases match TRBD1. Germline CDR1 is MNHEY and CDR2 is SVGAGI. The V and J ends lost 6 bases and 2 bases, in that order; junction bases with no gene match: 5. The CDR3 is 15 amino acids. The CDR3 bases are TGTGCCAGCAGCCTCAGGGGGCCTAACACCGGGGAGCTGTTTTTT. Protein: CASSLRGPNTGELFF.

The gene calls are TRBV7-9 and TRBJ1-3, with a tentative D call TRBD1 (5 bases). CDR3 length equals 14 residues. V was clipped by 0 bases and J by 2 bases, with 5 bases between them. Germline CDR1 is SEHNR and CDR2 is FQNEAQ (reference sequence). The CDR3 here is CASSLAGAGNTIYF. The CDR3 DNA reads TGTGCCAGCAGCTTAGCAGGGGCTGGAAACACCATATATTTT.

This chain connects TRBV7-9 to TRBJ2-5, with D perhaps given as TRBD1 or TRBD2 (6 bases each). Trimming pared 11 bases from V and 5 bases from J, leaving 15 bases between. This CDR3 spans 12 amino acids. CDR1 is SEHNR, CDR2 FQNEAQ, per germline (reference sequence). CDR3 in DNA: TGTGCCGGAGGGGAGCAGGGGGAGACCCAGTACTTC. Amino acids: CAGGEQGETQYF.

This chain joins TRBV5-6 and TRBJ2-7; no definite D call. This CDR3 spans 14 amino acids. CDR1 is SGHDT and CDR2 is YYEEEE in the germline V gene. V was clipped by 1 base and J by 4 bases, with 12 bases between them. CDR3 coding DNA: TGTGCCAGCAGCTTGCGTAACATCCAGTACGAGCAGTACTTC. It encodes CASSLRNIQYEQYF.

The CDR3 DNA follows: TGTGCCAGCGCACAGACAGGGAGAGCTAACTATGGCTACACCTTC. It encodes CASAQTGRANYGYTF. The gene calls are TRBV6-1 and TRBJ1-2; TRBD1 aligns across 7 bases. Germline V gene sequence: CDR1 MNHNS, CDR2 SASEGT. J was trimmed by 0 bases and V by 8 bases; bases with no gene match: 9. This CDR3 comprises 15 residues.

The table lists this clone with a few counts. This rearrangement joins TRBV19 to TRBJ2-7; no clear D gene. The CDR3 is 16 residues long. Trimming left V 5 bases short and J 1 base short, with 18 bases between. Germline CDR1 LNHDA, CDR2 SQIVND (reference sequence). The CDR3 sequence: CASSPEAAVGSYEQYF. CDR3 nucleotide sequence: TGTGCCAGTAGTCCCGAGGCAGCCGTAGGGTCCTACGAGCAGTACTTC.

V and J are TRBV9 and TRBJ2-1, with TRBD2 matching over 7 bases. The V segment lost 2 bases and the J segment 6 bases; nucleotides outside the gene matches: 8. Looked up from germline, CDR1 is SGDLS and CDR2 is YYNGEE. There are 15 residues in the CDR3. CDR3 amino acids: CASSVWRESRNEQFF. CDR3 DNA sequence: TGTGCCAGCAGCGTGTGGCGGGAGTCTCGCAATGAGCAGTTCTTC.

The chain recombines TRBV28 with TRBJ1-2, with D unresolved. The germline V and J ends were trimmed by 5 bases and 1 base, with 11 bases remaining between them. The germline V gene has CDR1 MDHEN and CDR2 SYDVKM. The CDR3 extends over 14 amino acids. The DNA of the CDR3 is TGTGCCAGCAGTCAAAGTGGTCTTAACTATGGCTACACCTTC. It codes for CASSQSGLNYGYTF.

The CDR3 protein is CASSPQRRDTGELFF. CDR3 sequence (DNA): TGTGCCAGCTCACCACAAAGAAGGGACACCGGGGAGCTGTTTTTT. The chain is built from TRBV18 and TRBJ2-2; no clear D gene. V lost 1 base and J lost 3, with 9 bases in between. Germline V lookup: CDR1 KGHSH, CDR2 LQKENI. This CDR3 is built from 15 residues.

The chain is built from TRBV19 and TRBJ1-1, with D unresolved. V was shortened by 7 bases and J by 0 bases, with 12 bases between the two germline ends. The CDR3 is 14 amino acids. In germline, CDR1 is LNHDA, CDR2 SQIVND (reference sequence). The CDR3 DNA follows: TGTGCCAGTACCATCAGTAATATGAACACTGAAGCTTTCTTT. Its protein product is CASTISNMNTEAFF.

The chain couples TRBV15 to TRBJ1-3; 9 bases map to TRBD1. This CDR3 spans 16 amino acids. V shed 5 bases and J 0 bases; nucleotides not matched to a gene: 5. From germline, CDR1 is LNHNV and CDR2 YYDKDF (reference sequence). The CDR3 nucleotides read TGTGCCACCAGCCGGGACAGGGTATCCTCTGGAAACACCATATATTTT. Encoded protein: CATSRDRVSSGNTIYF.

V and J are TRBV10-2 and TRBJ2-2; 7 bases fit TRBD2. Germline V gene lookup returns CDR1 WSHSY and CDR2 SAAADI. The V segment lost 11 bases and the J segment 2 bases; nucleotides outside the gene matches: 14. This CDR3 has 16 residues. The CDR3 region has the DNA TGCGCCTCCGGAAACCCGCCTAGCGGAAACACCGGGGAGCTGTTTTTT. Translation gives CASGNPPSGNTGELFF.

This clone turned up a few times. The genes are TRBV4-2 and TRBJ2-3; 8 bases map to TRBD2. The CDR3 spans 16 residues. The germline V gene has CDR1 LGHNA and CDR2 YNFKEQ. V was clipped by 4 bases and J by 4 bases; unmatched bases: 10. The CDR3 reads CASSPGTLAEADTQYF. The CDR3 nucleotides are TGTGCCAGCAGCCCCGGTACACTAGCGGAAGCAGATACGCAGTATTTT.

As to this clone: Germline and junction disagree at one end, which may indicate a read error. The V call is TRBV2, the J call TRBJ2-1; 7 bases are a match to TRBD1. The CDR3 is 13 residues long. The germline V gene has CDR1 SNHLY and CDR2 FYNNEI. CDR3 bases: TGTGCCACCCGACAGGGATACTACGATGAGCAGTTCTTC. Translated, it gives CATRQGYYDEQFF.

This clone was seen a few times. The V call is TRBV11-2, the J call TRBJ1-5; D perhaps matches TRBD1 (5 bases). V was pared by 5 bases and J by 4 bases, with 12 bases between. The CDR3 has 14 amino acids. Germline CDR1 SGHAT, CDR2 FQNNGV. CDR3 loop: CASSQAGGNQPQHF. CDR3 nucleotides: TGTGCCAGCAGCCAAGCGGGGGGGAATCAGCCCCAGCATTTT.

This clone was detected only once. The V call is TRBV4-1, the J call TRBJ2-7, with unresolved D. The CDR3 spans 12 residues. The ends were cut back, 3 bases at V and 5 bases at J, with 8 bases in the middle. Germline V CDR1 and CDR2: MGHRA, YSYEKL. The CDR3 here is CASSHSDHEQYF. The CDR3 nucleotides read TGCGCCAGCAGCCACTCCGACCACGAGCAGTACTTC.